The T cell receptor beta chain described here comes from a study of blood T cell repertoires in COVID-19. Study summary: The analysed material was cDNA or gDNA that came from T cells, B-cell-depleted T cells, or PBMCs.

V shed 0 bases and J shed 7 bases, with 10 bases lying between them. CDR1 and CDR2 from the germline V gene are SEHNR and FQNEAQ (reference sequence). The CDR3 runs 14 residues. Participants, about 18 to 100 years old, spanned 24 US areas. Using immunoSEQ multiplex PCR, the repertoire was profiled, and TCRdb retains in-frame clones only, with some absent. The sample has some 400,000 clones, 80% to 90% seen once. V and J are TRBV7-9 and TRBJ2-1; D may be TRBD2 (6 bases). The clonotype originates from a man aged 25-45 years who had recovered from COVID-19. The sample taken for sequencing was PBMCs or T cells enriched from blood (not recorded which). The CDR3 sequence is CASSLATLANEQFF. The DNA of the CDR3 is TGTGCCAGCAGCTTAGCGACGCTAGCGAATGAGCAGTTCTTC.